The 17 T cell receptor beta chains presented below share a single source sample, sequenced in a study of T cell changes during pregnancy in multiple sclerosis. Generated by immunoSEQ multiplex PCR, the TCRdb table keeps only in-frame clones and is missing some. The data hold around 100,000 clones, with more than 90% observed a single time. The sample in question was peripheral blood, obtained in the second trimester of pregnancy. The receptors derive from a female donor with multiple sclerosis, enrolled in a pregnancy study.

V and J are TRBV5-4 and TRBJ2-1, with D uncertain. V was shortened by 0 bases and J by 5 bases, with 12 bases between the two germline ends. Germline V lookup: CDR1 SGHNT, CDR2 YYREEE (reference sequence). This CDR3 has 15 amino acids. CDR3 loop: CASSLASQVNNEQFF. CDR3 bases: TGTGCCAGCAGCTTGGCATCTCAGGTTAACAATGAGCAGTTCTTC.

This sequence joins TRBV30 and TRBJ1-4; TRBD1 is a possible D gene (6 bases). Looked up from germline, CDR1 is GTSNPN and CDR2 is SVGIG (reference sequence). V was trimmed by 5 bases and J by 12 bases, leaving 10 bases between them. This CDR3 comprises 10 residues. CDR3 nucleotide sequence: TGTGCCTGGGGGGGCCGGCAACTGTTTTTT. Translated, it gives CAWGGRQLFF. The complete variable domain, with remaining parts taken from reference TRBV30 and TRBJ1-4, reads SQTIHQWPATLVQPVGSPLSLECTVEGTSNPNLYWYRQAAGRGLQLLFYSVGIGQISSEVPQNLSASRPQDRQFILSSKKLLLSDSGFYLCAWGGRQLFFGSGTQLSVL.

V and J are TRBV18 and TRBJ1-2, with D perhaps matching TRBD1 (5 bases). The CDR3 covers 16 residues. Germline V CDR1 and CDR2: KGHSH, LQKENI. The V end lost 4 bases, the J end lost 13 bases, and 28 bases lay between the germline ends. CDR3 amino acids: CASSQGFSGFDGVCTF. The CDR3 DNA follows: TGTGCCAGCTCACAGGGGTTTTCCGGTTTTGATGGGGTCTGCACCTTC.

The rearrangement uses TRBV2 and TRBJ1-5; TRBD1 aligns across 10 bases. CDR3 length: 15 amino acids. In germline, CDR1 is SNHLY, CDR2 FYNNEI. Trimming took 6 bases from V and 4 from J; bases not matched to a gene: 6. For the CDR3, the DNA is TGTGCCAGCAGCCGGTGGACAGGGGGGAATCAGCCCCAGCATTTT. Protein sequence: CASSRWTGGNQPQHF.

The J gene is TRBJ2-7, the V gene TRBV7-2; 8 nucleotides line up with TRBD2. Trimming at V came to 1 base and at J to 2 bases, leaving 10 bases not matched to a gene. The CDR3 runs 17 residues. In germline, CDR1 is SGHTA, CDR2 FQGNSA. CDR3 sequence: CASSLGGLRGGPYEQYF. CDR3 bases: TGTGCCAGCAGCTTAGGTGGACTTCGGGGGGGACCCTACGAGCAGTACTTC.

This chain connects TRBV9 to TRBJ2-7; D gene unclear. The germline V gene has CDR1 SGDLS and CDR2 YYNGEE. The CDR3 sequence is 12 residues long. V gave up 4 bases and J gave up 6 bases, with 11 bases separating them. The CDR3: CASSPSEREQYF. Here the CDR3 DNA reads TGTGCCAGCAGCCCGTCGGAGCGCGAGCAGTACTTC.

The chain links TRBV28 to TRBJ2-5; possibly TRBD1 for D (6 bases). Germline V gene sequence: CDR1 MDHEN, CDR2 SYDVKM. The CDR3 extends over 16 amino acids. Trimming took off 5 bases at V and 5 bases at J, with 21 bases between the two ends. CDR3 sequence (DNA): TGTGCCAGCAGTCCGCTAAGGGGGTTTGTTCGTGAGACCCAGTACTTC. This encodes CASSPLRGFVRETQYF. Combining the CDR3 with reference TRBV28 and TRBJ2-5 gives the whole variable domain DVKVTQSSRYLVKRTGEKVFLECVQDMDHENMFWYRQDPGLGLRLIYFSYDVKMKEKGDIPEGYSVSREKKERFSLILESASTNQTSMYLCASSPLRGFVRETQYFGPGTRLLVL.

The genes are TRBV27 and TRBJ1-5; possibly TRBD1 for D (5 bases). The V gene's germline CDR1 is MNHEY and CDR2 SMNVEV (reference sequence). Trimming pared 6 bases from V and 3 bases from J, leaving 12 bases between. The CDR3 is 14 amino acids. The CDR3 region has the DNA TGTGCCAGCAGCCGTGACAGAAACAATCAGCCCCAGCATTTT. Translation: CASSRDRNNQPQHF.

CDR3 DNA sequence: TGTGCCAGCAGCTTAATACAGGGGAACACCGGGGAGCTGTTTTTT. It is translated as CASSLIQGNTGELFF. This rearrangement joins TRBV7-3 to TRBJ2-2; D may be TRBD1 (6 bases). The CDR3 totals 15 residues. The germline V and J ends were trimmed by 1 base and 1 base, with 7 bases remaining between them. CDR1 is SGHTA, CDR2 FQGTGA, per germline.

The CDR3 reads CASSGGQGIYEQYF. DNA of the CDR3: TGTGCCAGTAGTGGGGGACAGGGGATCTACGAGCAGTACTTC. The gene calls are TRBV19 and TRBJ2-7, with TRBD1 matching 10 bases. This CDR3 spans 14 amino acids. Germline-derived CDR1 and CDR2 are LNHDA and SQIVND (reference sequence). Trimming removed 5 bases from V and 3 bases from J; junction bases left unmatched: 4.

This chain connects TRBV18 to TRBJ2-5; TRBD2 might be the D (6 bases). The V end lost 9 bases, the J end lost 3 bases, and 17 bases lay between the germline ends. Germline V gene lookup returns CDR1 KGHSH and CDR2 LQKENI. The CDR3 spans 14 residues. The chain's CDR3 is CASQGLASEETQYF. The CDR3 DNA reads TGTGCCAGTCAGGGACTGGCCTCTGAAGAGACCCAGTACTTC.

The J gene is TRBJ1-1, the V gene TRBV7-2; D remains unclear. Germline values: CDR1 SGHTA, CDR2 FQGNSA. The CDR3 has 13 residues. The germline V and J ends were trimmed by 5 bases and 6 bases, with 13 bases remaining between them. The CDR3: CASSPTSVPEAFF. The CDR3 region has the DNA TGTGCCAGCAGCCCTACCTCGGTCCCTGAAGCTTTCTTT.

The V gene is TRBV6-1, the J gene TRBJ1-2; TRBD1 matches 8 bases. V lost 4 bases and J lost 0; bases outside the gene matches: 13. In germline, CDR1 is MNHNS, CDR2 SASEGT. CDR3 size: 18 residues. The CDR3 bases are TGTGCCAGCAGTGTATCATCGGGACAGGTTTTAGCTAACTATGGCTACACCTTC. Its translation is CASSVSSGQVLANYGYTF.

The CDR3 sequence: CASSRGGGFYGYTF. DNA for the CDR3: TGTGCCAGCAGCAGGGGCGGGGGGTTCTATGGCTACACCTTC. V and J are TRBV5-4 and TRBJ1-2; tentative D call: TRBD1 (5 bases). The V gene's germline CDR1 is SGHNT and CDR2 YYREEE (reference sequence). Deletions cut 4 bases from V and 4 bases from J, with 14 bases between. The CDR3 has 14 amino acids.

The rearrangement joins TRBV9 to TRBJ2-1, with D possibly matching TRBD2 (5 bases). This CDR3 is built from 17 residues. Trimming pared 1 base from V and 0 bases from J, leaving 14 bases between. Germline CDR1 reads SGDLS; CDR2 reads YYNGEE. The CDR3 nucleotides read TGTGCCAGCAGCGTATCGTCTAGCATATCCTCCTACAATGAGCAGTTCTTC. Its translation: CASSVSSSISSYNEQFF.

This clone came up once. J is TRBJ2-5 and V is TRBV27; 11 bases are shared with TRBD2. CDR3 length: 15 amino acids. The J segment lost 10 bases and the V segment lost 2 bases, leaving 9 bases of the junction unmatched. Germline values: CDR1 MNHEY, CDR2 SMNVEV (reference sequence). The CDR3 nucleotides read TGTGCCAGCAGTTTAAAACTAGCGGGGGCGCGGGGCCAGTACTTC. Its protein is CASSLKLAGARGQYF.

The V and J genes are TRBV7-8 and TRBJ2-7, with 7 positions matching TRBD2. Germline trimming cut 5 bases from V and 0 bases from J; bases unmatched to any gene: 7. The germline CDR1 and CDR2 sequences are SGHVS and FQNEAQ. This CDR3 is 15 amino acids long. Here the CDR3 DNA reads TGTGCCAGCAGCCCCCCGGGACTAAGCTCCTACGAGCAGTACTTC. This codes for CASSPPGLSSYEQYF.